This T cell receptor (delta chain) was captured in a study of γδ T cells in repeated Plasmodium falciparum infection. Study-level background: Malaria-naive adults were infected with P. falciparum NF54 four times over around 640 days.

Vgamma9/Vdelta2+ and Vdelta2-negative gammadelta T cells were flow-sorted from PBMC for bulk sequencing. General observations from the study: Vgamma9/Vdelta2+ T cells showed a stable polyclonal repertoire with shared TCRgamma sequences.

This clone was picked up a small number of times. The antigen remains undetermined. The TCRdb protein, from a much larger clone, departs from this DNA's translation at residue 5, likely by read error; the protein shown derives from the DNA. Germline CDR1 reads GEAIGNYY; CDR2 reads EKD. This CDR3 contains 21 residues. The J segment lost 0 bases and the V segment lost 2 bases, leaving 15 bases of the junction unmatched. TRG and TRD sequences were obtained from every sorted gammadelta sample. With CATT, TCRdb re-called clones from the multiplex PCR reads. The sample holds about 89,000 delta-chain clones, about 1.5% seen once.

The sequenced sample was gamma-delta T cells from blood. This chain joins TRDV2 and TRDJ3; TRDD3 agrees at 7 bases. The J gene, not given by TCRdb, was assigned here from a germline match of the nucleotide sequence. The TCR comes from a pool of human donors (malaria-infected and uninfected, not separated). The CDR3 sequence is CACDSVPLGIEASWDTRQMFF. CDR3 nucleotide sequence: TGTGCCTGTGACAGCGTCCCTTTGGGGATAGAAGCCTCCTGGGACACCCGACAGATGTTTTTC.